In its sample, the clone carrying this T cell receptor (beta chain) was seen once. Its antigen remains unknown. This sample is drawn from a study of shared clonotypes between healthy human individuals. In the study overall: A donor's plate count was three for CD4 naive and three for CD4 memory; CD8 naive had two and CD8 memory one.

V shed 1 base and J 9 bases; nucleotides not matched to a gene: 5. There are 14 residues in the CDR3. The germline V gene encodes CDR1 SGHTA and CDR2 FQGNSA. Every one of the donors was a Caucasian adult that lived in Nashville, Tennessee. Findings of the study overall: Sharing across four donors was highest in naive CD4 (roughly 5%) and lowest in memory CD8 (approximately 0.4%). All-four-donor shared clonotypes had higher generation probabilities than non-shared clonotypes did.

This table comes from immunoSEQ multiplex PCR, and its TCRdb copy is limited to in-frame clones, with some not included. The repertoire consists of roughly 530,000 clones, with less than 96% occurring once and the leading ten covering 0.06%. The rearrangement uses TRBV7-2 and TRBJ2-1; 8 bases map to TRBD2. The sequenced material came from naive CD4+ T cells sorted from blood. The subset is: CD45RA+ positively selected. This TCR derives from a woman in her thirties in good health. The CDR3 spells CASSLEVGRGEQFF. The CDR3, as DNA: TGTGCCAGCAGCTTAGAAGTCGGGAGGGGTGAGCAGTTCTTC.